Included here is one T cell receptor beta chain sequence, with context. The antigen is unknown. The sample comes from a study of OX40 agonist ivuxolimab in advanced cancers. About the research overall: An anti-OX40 (CD134) antibody with agonistic activity, ivuxolimab, was administered to patients. Three patients showed partial responses: one hepatocellular carcinoma and two cutaneous melanoma cases.

TCRdb's copy holds only in-frame clones and misses some; the assay was immunoSEQ multiplex PCR. The sample holds about 100,000 clones; around 90% are singletons and the top ten take 0.7% to 1%. Regarding the study as a whole: Relative to CD4+ cells, CD8+ T cells on average had more expanded clones.

The TCR sequence derives from an adult with an advanced solid tumor such as melanoma, head and neck, liver or kidney cancer. Sequenced material: CD4+ or CD8+ T cells sorted from blood, taken in a trial of the OX40 agonist ivuxolimab.

In nucleotides, the CDR3 is TGTGCCACCAGCAACAGGGTCAACGAGCAGTACTTC. This encodes CATSNRVNEQYF. The chain recombines TRBV15 with TRBJ2-7, with TRBD1 as a possible D gene (6 bases). Trimming shortened V by 4 bases and J by 5 bases, and 9 bases separated the two germline ends. The CDR3 sequence is 12 residues long. Germline V lookup: CDR1 LNHNV, CDR2 YYDKDF (reference sequence). The full variable domain, in which reference TRBV15 and TRBJ2-7 provide the parts outside the CDR3, is DAMVIQNPRYQVTQFGKPVTLSCSQTLNHNVMYWYQQKSSQAPKLLFHYYDKDFNNEADTPDNFQSRRPNTSFCFLDIRSPGLGDTAMYLCATSNRVNEQYFGPGTRLTVT.